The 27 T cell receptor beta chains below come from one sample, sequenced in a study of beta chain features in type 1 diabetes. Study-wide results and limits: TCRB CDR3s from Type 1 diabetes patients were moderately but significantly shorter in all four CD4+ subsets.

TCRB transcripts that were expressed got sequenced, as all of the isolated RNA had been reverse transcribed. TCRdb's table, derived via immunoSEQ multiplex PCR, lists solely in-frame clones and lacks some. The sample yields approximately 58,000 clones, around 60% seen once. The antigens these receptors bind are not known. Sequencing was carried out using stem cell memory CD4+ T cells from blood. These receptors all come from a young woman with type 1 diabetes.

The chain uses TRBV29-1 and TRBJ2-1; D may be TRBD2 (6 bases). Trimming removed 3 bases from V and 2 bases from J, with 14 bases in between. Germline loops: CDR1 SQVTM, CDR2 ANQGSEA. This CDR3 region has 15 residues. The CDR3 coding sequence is TGCAGCGTTGATCTTTTAGGAGGGCCCTACAATGAGCAGTTCTTC. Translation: CSVDLLGGPYNEQFF.

The CDR3 DNA follows: TGTGCCAGCAGAGTAGCTGGCGCAGATACGCAGTATTTT. Translated: CASRVAGADTQYF. The chain joins TRBV2 to TRBJ2-3; unclear D gene. Germline lookup yields CDR1 SNHLY and CDR2 FYNNEI. V dropped 6 bases and J dropped 4 bases, with 11 bases sitting between them. This CDR3 is 13 amino acids long.

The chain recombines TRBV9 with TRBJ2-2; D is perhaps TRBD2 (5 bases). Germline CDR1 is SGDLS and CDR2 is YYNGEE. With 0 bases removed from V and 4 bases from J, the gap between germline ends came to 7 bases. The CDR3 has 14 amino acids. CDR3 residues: CASSVVGGTGELFF. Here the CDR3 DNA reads TGTGCCAGCAGCGTAGTTGGAGGCACCGGGGAGCTGTTTTTT.

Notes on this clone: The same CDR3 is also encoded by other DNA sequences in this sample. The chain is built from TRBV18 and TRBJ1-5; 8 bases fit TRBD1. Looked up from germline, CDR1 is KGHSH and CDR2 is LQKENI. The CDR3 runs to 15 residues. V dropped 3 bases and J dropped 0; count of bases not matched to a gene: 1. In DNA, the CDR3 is TGTGCCAGCTCACCGGGACAGGTTAGCAATCAGCCCCAGCATTTT. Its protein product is CASSPGQVSNQPQHF.

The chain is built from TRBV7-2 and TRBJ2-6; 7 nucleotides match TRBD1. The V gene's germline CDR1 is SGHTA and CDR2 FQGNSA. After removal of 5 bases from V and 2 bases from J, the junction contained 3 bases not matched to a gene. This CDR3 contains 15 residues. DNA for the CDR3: TGTGCCAGCAGCACACAGGGGACTGGGGCCAACGTCCTGACTTTC. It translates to CASSTQGTGANVLTF.

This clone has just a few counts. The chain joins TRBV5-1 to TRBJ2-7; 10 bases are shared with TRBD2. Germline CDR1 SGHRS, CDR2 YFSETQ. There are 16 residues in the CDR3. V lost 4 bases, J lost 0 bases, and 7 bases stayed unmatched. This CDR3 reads CASSLRLAGVSYEQYF. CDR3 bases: TGCGCCAGCAGCCTGAGACTAGCGGGCGTCTCCTACGAGCAGTACTTC.

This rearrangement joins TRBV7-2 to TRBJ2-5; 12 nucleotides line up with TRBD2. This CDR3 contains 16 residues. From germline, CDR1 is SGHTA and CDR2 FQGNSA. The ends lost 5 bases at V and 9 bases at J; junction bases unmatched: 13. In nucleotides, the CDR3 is TGTGCCAGCAGCCAGACCGGACTAGCGGGGCCCCGGGCCCAGTACTTC. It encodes CASSQTGLAGPRAQYF.

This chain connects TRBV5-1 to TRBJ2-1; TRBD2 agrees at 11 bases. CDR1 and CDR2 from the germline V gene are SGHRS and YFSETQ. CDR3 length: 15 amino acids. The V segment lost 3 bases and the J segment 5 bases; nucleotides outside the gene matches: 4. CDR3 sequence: CASSYTSGSHNEQFF. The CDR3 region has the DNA TGCGCCAGCAGCTACACTAGCGGGAGCCACAATGAGCAGTTCTTC. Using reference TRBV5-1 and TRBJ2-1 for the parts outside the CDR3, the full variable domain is KAGVTQTPRYLIKTRGQQVTLSCSPISGHRSVSWYQQTPGQGLQFLFEYFSETQRNKGNFPGRFSGRQFSNSRSEMNVSTLELGDSALYLCASSYTSGSHNEQFFGPGTRLTVL.

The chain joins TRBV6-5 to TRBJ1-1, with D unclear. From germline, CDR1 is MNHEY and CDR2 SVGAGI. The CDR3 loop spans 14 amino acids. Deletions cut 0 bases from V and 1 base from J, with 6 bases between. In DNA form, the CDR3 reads TGTGCCAGCAGTTACTCGAGACAGAACACTGAAGCTTTCTTT. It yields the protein CASSYSRQNTEAFF.

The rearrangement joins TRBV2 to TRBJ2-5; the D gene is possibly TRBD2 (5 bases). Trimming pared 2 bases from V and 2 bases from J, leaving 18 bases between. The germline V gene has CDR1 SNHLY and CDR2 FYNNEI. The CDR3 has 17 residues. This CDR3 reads CASSEFGVGMGQETQYF. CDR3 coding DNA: TGTGCCAGCAGTGAATTCGGAGTCGGGATGGGGCAAGAGACCCAGTACTTC.

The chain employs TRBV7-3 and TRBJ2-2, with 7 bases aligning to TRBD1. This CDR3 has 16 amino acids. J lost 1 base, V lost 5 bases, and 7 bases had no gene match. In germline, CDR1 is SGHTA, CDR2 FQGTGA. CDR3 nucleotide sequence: TGTGCCAGCAGCGAACAGGGGCTAAGGAACACCGGGGAGCTGTTTTTT. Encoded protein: CASSEQGLRNTGELFF.

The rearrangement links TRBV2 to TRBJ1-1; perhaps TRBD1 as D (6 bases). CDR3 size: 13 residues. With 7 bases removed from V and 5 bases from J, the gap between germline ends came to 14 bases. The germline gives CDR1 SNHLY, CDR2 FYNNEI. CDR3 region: CASTDRPGTEAFF. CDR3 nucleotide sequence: TGTGCCAGCACCGACAGGCCAGGGACTGAAGCTTTCTTT.

The CDR3 DNA reads as TGTGCCAGCAGCTTGCGGGAGGGTGCAGATACGCAGTATTTT. Amino acids: CASSLREGADTQYF. This chain joins TRBV7-9 and TRBJ2-3; 9 bases agree with TRBD2. The CDR3 has 14 amino acids. V shed 3 bases, J shed 4 bases, and the junction held 2 bases outside the gene matches. Germline CDR1 is SEHNR and CDR2 is FQNEAQ (reference sequence).

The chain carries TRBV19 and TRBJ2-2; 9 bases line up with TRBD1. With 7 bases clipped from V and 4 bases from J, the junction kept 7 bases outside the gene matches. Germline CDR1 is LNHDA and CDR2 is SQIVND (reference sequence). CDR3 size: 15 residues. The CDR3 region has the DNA TGTGCCAGTACTGGGGACAGGGCCCTCACCGGGGAGCTGTTTTTT. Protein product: CASTGDRALTGELFF.

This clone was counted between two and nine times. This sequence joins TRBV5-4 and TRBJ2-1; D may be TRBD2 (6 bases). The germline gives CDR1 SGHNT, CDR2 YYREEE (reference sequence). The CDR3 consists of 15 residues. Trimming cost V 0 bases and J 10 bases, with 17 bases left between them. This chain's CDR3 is CASSLGGKVRGEQFF. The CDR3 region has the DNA TGTGCCAGCAGCTTGGGCGGGAAAGTACGCGGAGAGCAGTTCTTC.

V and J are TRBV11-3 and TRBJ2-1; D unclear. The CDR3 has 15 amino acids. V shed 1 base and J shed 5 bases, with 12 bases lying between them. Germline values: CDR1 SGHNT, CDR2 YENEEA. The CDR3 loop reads CASSLGVRVDNEQFF. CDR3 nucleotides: TGTGCCAGCAGCTTAGGTGTCCGGGTAGACAATGAGCAGTTCTTC.

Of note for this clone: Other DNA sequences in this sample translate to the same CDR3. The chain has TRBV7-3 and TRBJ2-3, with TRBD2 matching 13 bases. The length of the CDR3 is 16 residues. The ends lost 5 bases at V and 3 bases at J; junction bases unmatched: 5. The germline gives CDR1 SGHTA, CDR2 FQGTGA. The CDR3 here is CASSPRTSGRTDTQYF. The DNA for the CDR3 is TGTGCCAGCAGCCCACGGACTAGCGGGAGAACAGATACGCAGTATTTT.

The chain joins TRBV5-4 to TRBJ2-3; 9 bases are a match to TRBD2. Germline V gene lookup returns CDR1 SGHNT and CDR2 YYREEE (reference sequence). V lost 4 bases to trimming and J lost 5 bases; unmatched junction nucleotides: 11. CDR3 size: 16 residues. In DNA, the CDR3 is TGTGCCAGCAGCACCAGACTAGCGGAGGGAGTAGATACGCAGTATTTT. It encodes CASSTRLAEGVDTQYF. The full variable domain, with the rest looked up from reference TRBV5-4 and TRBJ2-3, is ETGVTQSPTHLIKTRGQQVTLRCSSQSGHNTVSWYQQALGQGPQFIFQYYREEENGRGNFPPRFSGLQFPNYSSELNVNALELDDSALYLCASSTRLAEGVDTQYFGPGTRLTVL.

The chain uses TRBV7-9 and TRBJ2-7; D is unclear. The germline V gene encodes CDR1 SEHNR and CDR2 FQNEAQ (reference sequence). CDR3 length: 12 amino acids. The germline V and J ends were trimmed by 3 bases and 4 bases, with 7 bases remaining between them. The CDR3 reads CASSFDKYEQYF. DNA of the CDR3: TGTGCCAGCAGCTTCGACAAATACGAGCAGTACTTC.

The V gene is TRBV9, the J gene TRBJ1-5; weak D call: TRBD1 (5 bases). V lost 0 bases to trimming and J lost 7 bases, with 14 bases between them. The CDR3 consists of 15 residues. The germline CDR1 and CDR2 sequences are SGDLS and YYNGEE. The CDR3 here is CASSVEAEGWQPQHF. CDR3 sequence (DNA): TGTGCCAGCAGCGTAGAGGCGGAGGGGTGGCAGCCCCAGCATTTT.

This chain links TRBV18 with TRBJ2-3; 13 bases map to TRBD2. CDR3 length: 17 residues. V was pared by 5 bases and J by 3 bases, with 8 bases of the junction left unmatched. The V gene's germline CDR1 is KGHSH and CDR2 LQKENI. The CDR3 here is CASSATGTSGMTDTQYF. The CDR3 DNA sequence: TGTGCCAGCTCAGCTACCGGGACTAGCGGGATGACAGATACGCAGTATTTT.

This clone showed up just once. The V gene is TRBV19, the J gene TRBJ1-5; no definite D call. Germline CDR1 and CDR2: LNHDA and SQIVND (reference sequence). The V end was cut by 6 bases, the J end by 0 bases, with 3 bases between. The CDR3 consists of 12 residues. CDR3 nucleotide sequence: TGTGCCAGTAGGGCTAGCAATCAGCCCCAGCATTTT. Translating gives CASRASNQPQHF.

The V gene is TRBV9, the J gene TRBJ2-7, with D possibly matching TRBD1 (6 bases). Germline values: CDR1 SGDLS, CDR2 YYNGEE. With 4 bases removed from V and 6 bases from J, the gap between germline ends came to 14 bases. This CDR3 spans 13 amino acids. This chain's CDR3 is CASSPRDTGEQYF. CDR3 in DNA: TGTGCCAGCAGCCCCCGGGACACCGGCGAGCAGTACTTC.

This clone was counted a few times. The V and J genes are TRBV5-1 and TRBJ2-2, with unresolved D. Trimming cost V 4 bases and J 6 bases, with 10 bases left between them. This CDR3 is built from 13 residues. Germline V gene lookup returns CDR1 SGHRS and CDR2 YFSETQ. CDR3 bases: TGCGCCAGCAGCATAAGTAGTTCCGGGGAGCTGTTTTTT. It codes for CASSISSSGELFF.

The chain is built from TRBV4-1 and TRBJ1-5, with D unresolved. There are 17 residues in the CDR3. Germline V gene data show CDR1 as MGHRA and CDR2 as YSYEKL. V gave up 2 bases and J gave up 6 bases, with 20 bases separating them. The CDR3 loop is CASSQSLGRSTRQPQHF. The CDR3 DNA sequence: TGCGCCAGCAGCCAATCTTTGGGCAGATCAACGCGTCAGCCCCAGCATTTT.

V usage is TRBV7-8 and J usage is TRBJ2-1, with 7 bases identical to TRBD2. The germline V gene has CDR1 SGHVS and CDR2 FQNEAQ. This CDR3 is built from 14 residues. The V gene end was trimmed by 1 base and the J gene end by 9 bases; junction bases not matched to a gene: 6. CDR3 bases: TGTGCCAGCAGCTTAGGCGGGAGATTAGGTGAGCAGTTCTTC. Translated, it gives CASSLGGRLGEQFF.

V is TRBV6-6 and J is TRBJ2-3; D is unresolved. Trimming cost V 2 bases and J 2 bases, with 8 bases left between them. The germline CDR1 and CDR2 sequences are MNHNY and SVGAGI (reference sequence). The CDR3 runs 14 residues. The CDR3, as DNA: TGTGCCAGCAGTTACGTAGTAGTCACAGATACGCAGTATTTT. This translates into CASSYVVVTDTQYF.